This T cell receptor beta chain appears in the sequencing data of a study of shared clonotypes between healthy human individuals. J lost 5 bases, V lost 4 bases, and 11 bases had no gene match. The CDR3 totals 15 residues. The germline V gene encodes CDR1 SGHNT and CDR2 YYREEE (reference sequence). Repertoires were generated with immunoSEQ multiplex PCR, while TCRdb's copy carries only in-frame clones and drops some. The sample includes 1 million to 1.2 million clones, roughly 80% seen only once; the top ten take 0.89%. Sample: memory CD4+ T cells from PBMCs. Documented subset: CD45RA-negative fraction. The rearrangement links TRBV5-4 to TRBJ2-7; 8 nucleotides line up with TRBD1. This TCR came from a young man in good health. Some clones in this sample may be carry-over from other donors' samples. CDR3 sequence reads: CASSRPGGAVDEQYF. As DNA, the CDR3 is TGTGCCAGCAGCCGACCAGGGGGCGCAGTTGACGAGCAGTACTTC.